The 14 T cell receptor beta chains below come from one sample, sequenced in a study of blood T cell repertoires in COVID-19. Produced via immunoSEQ multiplex PCR; TCRdb's table is partial and in-frame only. The sample has under 70,000 clones, around 90% seen once. The material sequenced was peripheral blood. The receptors were gathered from a human donor with active COVID-19. The donor label of this sample is uncertain.

This sequence joins TRBV28 and TRBJ2-2; 7 bases match TRBD2. Trimming took 6 bases from V and 3 from J; bases not matched to a gene: 10. There are 16 residues in the CDR3. Germline V CDR1 and CDR2: MDHEN, SYDVKM. CDR3 protein: CASSPTREVDTGELFF. Here the CDR3 DNA reads TGTGCCAGCAGCCCAACTCGGGAGGTCGACACCGGGGAGCTGTTTTTT.

The V and J genes are TRBV19 and TRBJ1-2; D is undetermined. The germline V gene has CDR1 LNHDA and CDR2 SQIVND (reference sequence). V was pared by 4 bases and J by 2 bases, with 5 bases between. The CDR3 is 12 amino acids. The CDR3 region has the DNA TGTGCCAGTAGTACGCAGAACTATGGCTACACCTTC. Protein product: CASSTQNYGYTF.

V gene TRBV6-2 or TRBV6-3 combines with J gene TRBJ1-2; TRBD1 matches 8 bases. With V trimmed by 0 bases and J by 5 bases, 8 bases remained unmatched. The germline gives CDR1 MNHEY, CDR2 SVGEGT. There are 16 residues in the CDR3. The CDR3 nucleotides are TGTGCCAGCAGTTACTCGAGGACAGGGAATAAGTATGGCTACACCTTC. Protein product: CASSYSRTGNKYGYTF.

The chain uses TRBV18 and TRBJ2-7, with 9 bases aligning to TRBD2. The junction had 10 bases not matched to a gene; V was cut back by 0 bases and J by 7 bases. The germline V gene has CDR1 KGHSH and CDR2 LQKENI. The CDR3 covers 16 residues. The CDR3 spells CASSPPGTSKTGEQYF. The CDR3 nucleotides are TGTGCCAGCTCACCACCCGGGACTAGCAAAACAGGGGAGCAGTACTTC. Full variable domain (missing parts from reference TRBV18 and TRBJ2-7): NAGVMQNPRHLVRRRGQEARLRCSPMKGHSHVYWYRQLPEEGLKFMVYLQKENIIDESGMPKERFSAEFPKEGPSILRIQQVVRGDSAAYFCASSPPGTSKTGEQYFGPGTRLTVT.

The chain carries TRBV19 and TRBJ2-4; D remains unclear. Germline-derived CDR1 and CDR2 are LNHDA and SQIVND (reference sequence). This CDR3 has 15 amino acids. V lost 4 bases, J lost 0 bases, and 10 bases lay in between. The CDR3 DNA reads as TGTGCCAGTAGTACTGCAGGATTAGCCAAAAACATTCAGTACTTC. Amino acid sequence: CASSTAGLAKNIQYF.

The table lists this clone with a few counts. The chain links TRBV29-1 to TRBJ2-7; 10 positions agree with TRBD1. Germline-derived CDR1 and CDR2 are SQVTM and ANQGSEA. V dropped 4 bases and J dropped 3; count of bases not matched to a gene: 6. The CDR3 has 14 residues. Here the CDR3 DNA reads TGCAGCGTTGTGATCCGGGACAGGGGCTACGAGCAGTACTTC. Translation gives CSVVIRDRGYEQYF.

Only one count was recorded for this clone. V is TRBV7-2 and J is TRBJ1-2; 7 bases are a match to TRBD1. Germline CDR1 SGHTA, CDR2 FQGNSA. The CDR3 contains 13 residues. The V segment lost 3 bases and the J segment 4 bases; nucleotides outside the gene matches: 2. The CDR3 DNA sequence: TGTGCCAGCAGCTTGCAGGGGGGCTATGGCTACACCTTC. Residues: CASSLQGGYGYTF.

V and J are TRBV18 and TRBJ2-7, with a tentative D call TRBD2 (6 bases). This CDR3 has 16 amino acids. Trimming took 4 bases from V and 7 from J, leaving 23 bases between them. CDR1 KGHSH and CDR2 LQKENI come from the germline V gene. DNA for the CDR3: TGTGCCAGCTCACAGATTGCGTCGTTTTTGGGGGGAGAGCAGTACTTC. It is translated as CASSQIASFLGGEQYF.

V gene TRBV19 combines with J gene TRBJ2-1; 7 nucleotides match TRBD1. Germline-derived CDR1 and CDR2 are LNHDA and SQIVND (reference sequence). This CDR3 is 13 amino acids long. The trim removed 6 bases at V and 7 bases at J, leaving 6 bases unmatched. The CDR3 loop reads CASSYDRANEQFF. CDR3 nucleotides: TGTGCCAGTAGCTATGACAGGGCGAATGAGCAGTTCTTC. Combining the CDR3 with reference TRBV19 and TRBJ2-1 gives the whole variable domain DGGITQSPKYLFRKEGQNVTLSCEQNLNHDAMYWYRQDPGQGLRLIYYSQIVNDFQKGDIAEGYSVSREKKESFPLTVTSAQKNPTAFYLCASSYDRANEQFFGPGTRLTVL.

This clone was recorded only once. This chain joins TRBV6-6 and TRBJ2-3; perhaps TRBD2 as D (7 bases). The CDR3 is 14 amino acids. Germline CDR1 is MNHNY and CDR2 is SVGAGI (reference sequence). The V gene lost 4 bases and the J gene lost 4 bases, with 12 bases spanning the gap. The CDR3 DNA reads TGTGCCAGCAGTTTAGGGGGGGAAGCAGATACGCAGTATTTT. Translating it yields CASSLGGEADTQYF.

V usage is TRBV27 and J usage is TRBJ2-5; a possible D gene is TRBD1 (6 bases). Trimming stripped 6 bases from V and 2 bases from J, with 10 bases between. CDR1 and CDR2 from the germline V gene are MNHEY and SMNVEV (reference sequence). This CDR3 comprises 13 residues. Here the CDR3 reads CASSQGNQETQYF. The CDR3 nucleotides read TGTGCCAGCAGCCAGGGGAATCAAGAGACCCAGTACTTC.

This clone is a singleton in its sample. The chain couples TRBV11-3 to TRBJ1-1; D uncertain. The CDR3 spans 13 residues. CDR1 and CDR2 from the germline V gene are SGHNT and YENEEA. Trimming shortened V by 3 bases and J by 4 bases, and 9 bases separated the two germline ends. CDR3 loop: CASSFTEGTEAFF. The CDR3, as DNA: TGTGCCAGCAGCTTTACAGAGGGCACTGAAGCTTTCTTT.

The chain has TRBV11-1 and TRBJ2-3, with 9 bases lining up with TRBD2. Germline V gives CDR1 SGHAT, CDR2 FQDESV (reference sequence). The CDR3 runs to 16 residues. Trimming took 0 bases from V and 8 from J; bases not matched to a gene: 9. The CDR3 spells CASSLAPSGMAGTQYF. CDR3 coding DNA: TGTGCCAGCAGCTTAGCCCCTAGCGGGATGGCGGGTACGCAGTATTTT.

The chain is built from TRBV5-4 and TRBJ2-1, with 14 bases matching TRBD2. The CDR3 covers 18 residues. Looked up from germline, CDR1 is SGHNT and CDR2 is YYREEE (reference sequence). V lost 0 bases and J lost 7; bases outside the gene matches: 9. This chain's CDR3 is CASSLGLAGGPRENEQFF. The CDR3 DNA is TGTGCCAGCAGCTTGGGACTAGCGGGGGGGCCTAGGGAGAATGAGCAGTTCTTC. The full variable domain, its missing parts supplied by reference TRBV5-4 and TRBJ2-1, is ETGVTQSPTHLIKTRGQQVTLRCSSQSGHNTVSWYQQALGQGPQFIFQYYREEENGRGNFPPRFSGLQFPNYSSELNVNALELDDSALYLCASSLGLAGGPRENEQFFGPGTRLTVL.